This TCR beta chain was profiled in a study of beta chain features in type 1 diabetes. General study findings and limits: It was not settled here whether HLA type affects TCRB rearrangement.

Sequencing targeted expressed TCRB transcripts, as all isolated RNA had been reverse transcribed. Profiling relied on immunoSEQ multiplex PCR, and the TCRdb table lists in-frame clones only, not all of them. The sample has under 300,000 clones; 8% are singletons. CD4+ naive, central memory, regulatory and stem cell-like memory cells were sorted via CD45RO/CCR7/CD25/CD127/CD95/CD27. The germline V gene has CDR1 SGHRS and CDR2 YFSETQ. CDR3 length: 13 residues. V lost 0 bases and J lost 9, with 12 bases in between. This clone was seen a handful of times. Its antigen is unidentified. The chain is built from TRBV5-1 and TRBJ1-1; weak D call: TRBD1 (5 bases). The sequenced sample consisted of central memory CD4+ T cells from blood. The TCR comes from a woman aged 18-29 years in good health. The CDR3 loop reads CASSLDGTQQAFF. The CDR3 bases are TGCGCCAGCAGCTTGGACGGGACCCAACAAGCTTTCTTT.